This T cell receptor (beta chain) derives from a study of blood T cell repertoires in COVID-19. Background on the study: Samples came from the United States, Italy and Spain, spanning acute and convalescent COVID-19.

A single count supports this clone. Libraries were prepared by immunoSEQ multiplex PCR; TCRdb keeps only in-frame clonotypes and omits some of them. The profile shows about 110,000 clones, approximately 90% of them singletons. Germline lookup yields CDR1 KGHSH and CDR2 LQKENI. V lost 5 bases to trimming and J lost 6 bases; unmatched junction nucleotides: 4. This CDR3 spans 14 amino acids. Sequencing was done on a sample of peripheral blood. V and J are TRBV18 and TRBJ2-3, with 11 bases lining up with TRBD1. The TCR was taken from a woman aged 45-65 years with acute or convalescent COVID-19. The CDR3 loop reads CASSAGQGADTQYF. The CDR3 DNA follows: TGTGCCAGCTCAGCCGGACAGGGGGCGGATACGCAGTATTTT.